One sample yielded the 20 T cell receptor beta chains listed below, sequenced in a study of blood T cell repertoires in COVID-19. TCRdb keeps only in-frame clones here, not all; method: immunoSEQ multiplex PCR. Among about 410,000 clones, about nine tenths were seen once, and the ten largest hold roughly 1.4%. The specimen was peripheral blood. Receptor source: a woman aged 25 to 39 with active or convalescent COVID-19.

The V and J genes are TRBV2 and TRBJ2-7; possibly TRBD2 for D (6 bases). The CDR3 is 12 amino acids. V was clipped by 7 bases and J by 4 bases, with 11 bases between them. The germline CDR1 and CDR2 sequences are SNHLY and FYNNEI. CDR3 residues: CASTQEGYEQYF. The CDR3 DNA is TGTGCCAGCACTCAGGAGGGGTACGAGCAGTACTTC. Combining the CDR3 with reference TRBV2 and TRBJ2-7 gives the whole variable domain EPEVTQTPSHQVTQMGQEVILRCVPISNHLYFYWYRQILGQKVEFLVSFYNNEISEKSEIFDDQFSVERPDGSNFTLKIRSTKLEDSAMYFCASTQEGYEQYFGPGTRLTVT.

The gene calls are TRBV12-5 and TRBJ2-2; D perhaps matches TRBD2 (6 bases). V was shortened by 0 bases and J by 8 bases, with 13 bases between the two germline ends. The CDR3 is 15 residues long. In germline, CDR1 is LGHNT, CDR2 FRNRAP. Here the CDR3 reads CASGLVQEGLGELFF. The CDR3 DNA reads TGTGCTAGTGGTTTGGTACAGGAGGGGCTGGGGGAGCTGTTTTTT. The full variable domain, rest sourced from reference TRBV12-5 and TRBJ2-2, is DARVTQTPRHKVTEMGQEVTMRCQPILGHNTVFWYRQTMMQGLELLAYFRNRAPLDDSGMPKDRFSAEMPDATLATLKIQPSEPRDSAVYFCASGLVQEGLGELFFGEGSRLTVL.

The gene calls are TRBV2 and TRBJ2-7, with 9 bases fitting TRBD1. The junction had 5 bases not matched to a gene; V was cut back by 2 bases and J by 3 bases. The CDR3 covers 15 residues. CDR1 and CDR2 (germline): SNHLY, FYNNEI. DNA of the CDR3: TGTGCCAGCAGTGAACCTGACAGGGGGGGCTACGAGCAGTACTTC. This encodes CASSEPDRGGYEQYF.

The V and J genes are TRBV5-1 and TRBJ1-2; unclear D gene. V was shortened by 0 bases and J by 6 bases, with 12 bases between the two germline ends. The CDR3 loop spans 14 amino acids. CDR1 and CDR2 (germline): SGHRS, YFSETQ. Here the CDR3 DNA reads TGCGCCAGCAGCTTGGAGGGAGGCCCAGATGGCTACACCTTC. The encoded protein is CASSLEGGPDGYTF.

The chain couples TRBV27 to TRBJ1-2; possible D gene TRBD1, 6 bases. The germline V gene has CDR1 MNHEY and CDR2 SMNVEV (reference sequence). This CDR3 is 17 amino acids long. The V gene lost 5 bases and the J gene lost 4 bases, with 23 bases spanning the gap. The CDR3 loop is CASSAYSGTRTIYGYTF. The CDR3 bases are TGTGCCAGCAGTGCCTATTCCGGGACAAGGACAATCTATGGCTACACCTTC.

The V and J genes are TRBV5-1 and TRBJ2-7; 8 nucleotides match TRBD2. CDR3 length equals 16 residues. Germline V CDR1 and CDR2: SGHRS, YFSETQ. The ends lost 2 bases at V and 3 bases at J; junction bases unmatched: 10. The CDR3 region is CASSLLAEGPNYEQYF. CDR3 nucleotide sequence: TGCGCCAGCAGCTTACTAGCGGAAGGGCCTAACTACGAGCAGTACTTC.

This chain joins TRBV11-2 and TRBJ1-2, with 7 bases fitting TRBD1. This CDR3 has 16 residues. Germline lookup yields CDR1 SGHAT and CDR2 FQNNGV. V shed 1 base and J 4 bases; nucleotides not matched to a gene: 9. The CDR3 reads CASSLGSRGSFYGYTF. CDR3 DNA: TGTGCCAGCAGCTTAGGCTCCAGGGGGAGTTTCTATGGCTACACCTTC.

V and J are TRBV7-9 and TRBJ1-1, with 8 nucleotides matching TRBD1. Unmatched junction bases numbered 16, after V lost 5 bases and J lost 11 bases. Germline V gene lookup returns CDR1 SEHNR and CDR2 FQNEAQ (reference sequence). The CDR3 spans 15 residues. The CDR3 coding sequence is TGTGCCAGCAGCCAAGAAGACAGGGGAAATTCCGGGGCTTTCTTT. Translating gives CASSQEDRGNSGAFF. Full variable domain (rest looked up from reference TRBV7-9 and TRBJ1-1): DTGVSQNPRHKITKRGQNVTFRCDPISEHNRLYWYRQTLGQGPEFLTYFQNEAQLEKSRLLSDRFSAERPKGSFSTLEIQRTEQGDSAMYLCASSQEDRGNSGAFFGQGTRLTVV.

This chain uses TRBV11-2 with TRBJ1-5; possibly TRBD1 for D (6 bases). V was clipped by 5 bases and J by 3 bases, with 20 bases between them. CDR1 is SGHAT, CDR2 FQNNGV, per germline. The CDR3 is 17 residues long. For the CDR3, the DNA is TGTGCCAGCAGCCCAGTGGGGGCAGTAAGCACCAATCAGCCCCAGCATTTT. Its protein is CASSPVGAVSTNQPQHF.

The chain recombines TRBV18 with TRBJ2-3; the match to TRBD1 covers 8 bases. The germline gives CDR1 KGHSH, CDR2 LQKENI. J lost 3 bases, V lost 4 bases, and 6 bases had no gene match. This CDR3 spans 15 amino acids. In DNA, the CDR3 is TGTGCCAGCTCACTACGACAGGGGAGAACAGATACGCAGTATTTT. It encodes CASSLRQGRTDTQYF.

The rearrangement joins TRBV11-3 to TRBJ2-3; 10 positions agree with TRBD2. The V segment lost 4 bases and the J segment 5 bases; nucleotides outside the gene matches: 3. This CDR3 has 14 residues. Germline assignment: CDR1 SGHNT and CDR2 YENEEA. The CDR3 reads CASSSGLALDTQYF. CDR3 nucleotide sequence: TGTGCCAGCAGCTCGGGACTAGCGTTAGATACGCAGTATTTT.

The chain has TRBV3-1 (or the pseudogene TRBV3-2) and TRBJ1-2, with D perhaps matching TRBD1 (6 bases). The V gene's germline CDR1 is LGHDT and CDR2 YNNKEL (reference sequence). The CDR3 totals 15 residues. V was pared by 1 base and J by 7 bases, with 16 bases between. The CDR3 loop reads CASSQVPGGASGYTF. CDR3 in DNA: TGTGCCAGCAGCCAAGTCCCCGGGGGGGCGAGTGGCTACACCTTC.

The gene calls are TRBV7-9 and TRBJ1-1; 9 bases are shared with TRBD1. The V gene's germline CDR1 is SEHNR and CDR2 FQNEAQ (reference sequence). The V and J ends lost 5 bases and 2 bases, in that order; junction bases with no gene match: 12. The CDR3 runs 17 residues. The CDR3 region is CASSPEGQGWGNTEAFF. CDR3 bases: TGTGCCAGCAGCCCCGAGGGACAGGGTTGGGGAAACACTGAAGCTTTCTTT.

The chain carries TRBV5-5 and TRBJ2-5; the D gene is possibly TRBD2 (5 bases). This CDR3 has 13 amino acids. CDR1 is SGHKS, CDR2 YYEKEE, per germline (reference sequence). V was cut by 2 bases and J by 1 base, with 6 bases left in between. The CDR3 loop reads CASSLGSQETQYF. Here the CDR3 DNA reads TGTGCCAGCAGCTTAGGGAGCCAAGAGACCCAGTACTTC.

This chain uses TRBV4-1 with TRBJ2-7, with 7 bases matching TRBD2. The V segment lost 3 bases and the J segment 0 bases; nucleotides outside the gene matches: 8. The germline CDR1 and CDR2 sequences are MGHRA and YSYEKL. There are 16 residues in the CDR3. CDR3: CASSQSGTDLSYEQYF. In DNA, the CDR3 is TGCGCCAGCAGCCAGAGCGGGACGGACCTCTCCTACGAGCAGTACTTC.

This clone was seen more than once but under ten times. The chain combines TRBV23-1 with TRBJ1-2, with TRBD1 identical over 7 bases. TRBV23-1 carries the ORF label, with uncertain function. CDR3 length equals 15 residues. V trimming: 2 bases; J trimming: 3 bases; junction bases outside the gene matches: 6. CDR3 sequence reads: CASSQQFGQDYGYTF. The DNA of the CDR3 is TGCGCCAGCAGTCAACAATTCGGACAGGACTATGGCTACACCTTC.

This chain joins TRBV2 and TRBJ1-6; D unclear. Looked up from germline, CDR1 is SNHLY and CDR2 is FYNNEI. The CDR3 runs 15 residues. Trimming stripped 7 bases from V and 6 bases from J, with 16 bases between. The CDR3 protein is CASMRLTMGNSPLHF. CDR3 bases: TGTGCCAGCATGAGGTTGACCATGGGTAATTCACCCCTCCACTTT.

The CDR3 loop reads CASSPSPTSGGNTGELFF. CDR3 DNA: TGTGCCAGCTCACCGAGCCCAACTAGCGGGGGAAACACCGGGGAGCTGTTTTTT. The chain has TRBV18 and TRBJ2-2, with 11 bases aligning to TRBD2. This CDR3 comprises 18 residues. Germline lookup yields CDR1 KGHSH and CDR2 LQKENI. Germline trimming cut 3 bases from V and 2 bases from J; bases unmatched to any gene: 8.

J is TRBJ2-5 and V is TRBV18; 8 bases fit TRBD1. J lost 2 bases, V lost 5 bases, and 7 bases had no gene match. The CDR3 runs 15 residues. Germline CDR1 reads KGHSH; CDR2 reads LQKENI. CDR3 in amino acids: CASSRIGTGQETQYF. For the CDR3, the DNA is TGTGCCAGCTCAAGAATCGGGACAGGTCAAGAGACCCAGTACTTC.

This chain joins TRBV3-1 (or the pseudogene TRBV3-2) and TRBJ2-1, with a weak D call TRBD2 (5 bases). This CDR3 is 12 amino acids long. Trimming pared 4 bases from V and 9 bases from J, leaving 10 bases between. Germline-derived CDR1 and CDR2 are LGHDT and YNNKEL (reference sequence). CDR3 residues: CASSLGGFEQFF. The CDR3 coding sequence is TGTGCCAGCAGCCTCGGCGGGTTTGAGCAGTTCTTC.